The rows below give T cell receptor beta chains drawn from one sample of a study of identical twins. A single record per CDR3 protein comes from TCRdb applying MiXCR to the 5' RACE reads. Among 210,000 or so distinct CDR3 sequences listed, around 8% were seen once. The data were also submitted as part of a second study, on yellow fever vaccine responses in identical twins.

Sequenced: memory (CD45RO+) T cells sorted from blood. The origin of the receptors is a woman younger than 30 in good health. Each CDR3 is given without its conserved first and last residue. Rows may omit the clone size; those that give it use once, few, many or a size class.

clone_size: -
j_call: TRBJ2-7
v_call: TRBV4-1
cdr3_aa: ASSQGSQSSEGRQY

clone_size: -
j_call: TRBJ2-3
v_call: TRBV5-6
cdr3_aa: ASNLAVGARTDTQY

clone_size: -
j_call: TRBJ2-3
v_call: TRBV24-1
cdr3_aa: ATSDRDRFVRTDTQY

clone_size: few
j_call: TRBJ2-2
v_call: TRBV7-9
cdr3_aa: ASSSKTNTGELF

clone_size: many
j_call: TRBJ2-1
v_call: TRBV12-1
cdr3_aa: ASSHGRARELGNEQF

clone_size: many
j_call: TRBJ2-2
v_call: TRBV7-8
cdr3_aa: ARVPTGELF

clone_size: many
j_call: TRBJ2-7
v_call: TRBV3-1
cdr3_aa: ASSLSLRPYEQY

clone_size: -
j_call: TRBJ2-7
v_call: TRBV28
cdr3_aa: ASTPGGGRKEQY

clone_size: many
j_call: TRBJ1-2
v_call: TRBV20-1
cdr3_aa: SASTGYGYT

clone_size: -
j_call: TRBJ2-1
v_call: TRBV14
cdr3_aa: ASSLPGQGPEQF

clone_size: -
j_call: TRBJ2-1
v_call: TRBV7-3
cdr3_aa: ASSAGRGEQF

clone_size: -
j_call: TRBJ2-7
v_call: TRBV30
cdr3_aa: AWSPPGVYEQY

clone_size: many
j_call: TRBJ2-1
v_call: TRBV20-1
cdr3_aa: SANWGSGNLGEQF

clone_size: many
j_call: TRBJ2-3
v_call: TRBV5-5
cdr3_aa: ASSQTSGGPSTDTQY

clone_size: many
j_call: TRBJ2-1
v_call: TRBV6-4
cdr3_aa: ASSPGLAGGNEQF

clone_size: few
j_call: TRBJ2-1
v_call: TRBV20-1
cdr3_aa: SARGSVLEQF

clone_size: many
j_call: TRBJ2-2
v_call: TRBV6-2/TRBV6-3
cdr3_aa: ASQSAGESAGELF

clone_size: once
j_call: TRBJ2-3
v_call: TRBV5-6
cdr3_aa: ASSPDSSTTDTQY

clone_size: many
j_call: TRBJ2-3
v_call: TRBV20-1
cdr3_aa: SAGRLARGSDTQY

clone_size: -
j_call: TRBJ2-3
v_call: TRBV7-2
cdr3_aa: ASSLKAASGGRDTQY

clone_size: -
j_call: TRBJ2-4
v_call: TRBV28
cdr3_aa: ASTLDGGFIQY

clone_size: -
j_call: TRBJ2-7
v_call: TRBV7-9
cdr3_aa: ASSLFGQGVYEQY

clone_size: many
j_call: TRBJ2-3
v_call: TRBV20-1
cdr3_aa: SAPGLAGDTDTQY

clone_size: -
j_call: TRBJ1-1
v_call: TRBV5-6
cdr3_aa: ASSFRTGITEAF

clone_size: few
j_call: TRBJ2-5
v_call: TRBV6-6
cdr3_aa: ASRHGTEETQY

clone_size: -
j_call: TRBJ2-3
v_call: TRBV15
cdr3_aa: ATSREFRTSGGTDTQY

clone_size: -
j_call: TRBJ1-2
v_call: TRBV2
cdr3_aa: ASRERQQANYGYT

clone_size: many
j_call: TRBJ1-5
v_call: TRBV12-3/TRBV12-4
cdr3_aa: ASSLGREGYQPQH

clone_size: many
j_call: TRBJ2-5
v_call: TRBV6-5
cdr3_aa: ASSYISGLDRDGETQY

clone_size: many
j_call: TRBJ2-7
v_call: TRBV11-3
cdr3_aa: ASSFRTGYEQY

clone_size: many
j_call: TRBJ2-2
v_call: TRBV7-6
cdr3_aa: ASSVGTTNTGELF

clone_size: many
j_call: TRBJ2-1
v_call: TRBV7-9
cdr3_aa: ASSLYLPSGGLEQF

clone_size: many
j_call: TRBJ2-2
v_call: TRBV5-6
cdr3_aa: ASSPEQGLNTGELF

clone_size: few
j_call: TRBJ2-3
v_call: TRBV15
cdr3_aa: ATSRADRGFTDTQY

clone_size: -
j_call: TRBJ2-7
v_call: TRBV18
cdr3_aa: ASSPASGSGSSYEQY

clone_size: few
j_call: TRBJ2-5
v_call: TRBV29-1
cdr3_aa: SVVPGLVETQY

clone_size: -
j_call: TRBJ2-1
v_call: TRBV10-2
cdr3_aa: ASSEGTSGINEQF

clone_size: many
j_call: TRBJ2-3
v_call: TRBV5-1
cdr3_aa: ASSLVGDPDTQY

clone_size: few
j_call: TRBJ1-6
v_call: TRBV4-1
cdr3_aa: ASSFQGRHSPLH

clone_size: -
j_call: TRBJ1-1
v_call: TRBV20-1
cdr3_aa: SVPWYRETEAF

clone_size: few
j_call: TRBJ2-2
v_call: TRBV6-5
cdr3_aa: ASSYSVAGGRKGGELF

clone_size: -
j_call: TRBJ2-7
v_call: TRBV3-1
cdr3_aa: TFSWTSGGGRPSYEQY

clone_size: -
j_call: TRBJ2-7
v_call: TRBV30
cdr3_aa: AWSKTPQRTEQY

clone_size: many
j_call: TRBJ1-1
v_call: TRBV20-1
cdr3_aa: SAAVEIEAF

clone_size: many
j_call: TRBJ2-1
v_call: TRBV25-1
cdr3_aa: ASSESGTSGYNEQF

clone_size: many
j_call: TRBJ2-3
v_call: TRBV27
cdr3_aa: ASSLIGLVTWGDTQY

clone_size: -
j_call: TRBJ2-1
v_call: TRBV6-1
cdr3_aa: ASSQRPYTRSYNEQF